Listed here is a single TCR beta chain. The sample originates from a study of T cell changes during pregnancy in multiple sclerosis. With 8 bases clipped from V and 3 bases from J, the junction kept 3 bases outside the gene matches. This CDR3 comprises 13 residues. Germline values: CDR1 MDHEN, CDR2 SYDVKM. Sequenced by immunoSEQ multiplex PCR; TCRdb stores in-frame clones only, minus some. Seen here are fewer than 70,000 clones, about 92% observed once, and the top ten hold roughly 2.7%. The sequences come from peripheral blood, collected in the second trimester of pregnancy. The sequence came from a female donor in good health, enrolled as a control in a pregnancy study. V usage is TRBV28 and J usage is TRBJ2-3; TRBD2 agrees at 9 bases. The CDR3 DNA follows: TGTGCCAGCGGGACTAGCTCAACAGATACGCAGTATTTT. Translated: CASGTSSTDTQYF.